This T cell receptor beta chain appears in the sequencing data of a study of control samples from healthy donors and cancer patients. V lost 1 base to trimming and J lost 7 bases, with 8 bases between them. The CDR3 length is 13 residues. Germline loops: CDR1 MNHNS, CDR2 SASEGT. Assay used: immunoSEQ multiplex PCR; TCRdb lists only in-frame clones, some missing. The sample lists 150,000 or so clones, 93% occurring once. The chain uses TRBV6-1 and TRBJ2-1; no clear D gene. Specimen: blood. This TCR was sampled from a young man in good health. The CDR3: CASSEGWWNEQFF. The CDR3 DNA is TGTGCCAGCAGTGAAGGCTGGTGGAATGAGCAGTTCTTC.